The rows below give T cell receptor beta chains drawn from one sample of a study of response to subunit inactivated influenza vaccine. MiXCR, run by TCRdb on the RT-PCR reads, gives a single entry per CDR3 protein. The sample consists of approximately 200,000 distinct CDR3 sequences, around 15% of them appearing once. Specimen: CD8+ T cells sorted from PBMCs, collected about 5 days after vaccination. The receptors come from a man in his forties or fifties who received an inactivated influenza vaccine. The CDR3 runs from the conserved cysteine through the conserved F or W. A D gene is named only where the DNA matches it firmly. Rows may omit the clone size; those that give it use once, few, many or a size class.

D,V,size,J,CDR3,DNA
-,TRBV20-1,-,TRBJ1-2,CSARDVSNGGYTF,TGCAGTGCTAGAGATGTCTCAAACGGTGGCTACACCTTC
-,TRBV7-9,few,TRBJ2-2,CASRRIGGELFF,TGTGCCAGCAGACGGATTGGCGGGGAGCTGTTTTTT
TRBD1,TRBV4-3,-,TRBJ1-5,CASSQEWGQGNQPQHF,TGCGCCAGCAGCCAAGAGTGGGGACAGGGGAATCAGCCCCAGCATTTT
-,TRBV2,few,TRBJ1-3,CATATDLSGNTIYF,TGTGCCACCGCCACAGATCTCTCTGGAAACACCATATATTTT
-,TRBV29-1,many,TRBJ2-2,CSVEVSDRGTGELFF,TGCAGCGTTGAAGTCTCCGACAGAGGAACCGGGGAGCTGTTTTTT
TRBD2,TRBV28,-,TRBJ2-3,CASSLSGGPVFTDTQYF,TGTGCCAGCAGTTTAAGCGGGGGCCCGGTGTTCACAGATACGCAGTATTTT
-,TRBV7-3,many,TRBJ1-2,CASSYRGGDYGYTF,TGTGCCAGCAGCTACCGGGGAGGAGACTATGGCTACACCTTC
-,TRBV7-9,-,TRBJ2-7,CASSLGVGRNYEQYF,TGTGCCAGCAGCTTAGGGGTGGGGAGGAACTACGAGCAGTACTTC
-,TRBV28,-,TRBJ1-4,CASSSPDLATNEKLFF,TGTGCCAGCAGTTCCCCGGACCTTGCAACTAATGAAAAACTGTTTTTT
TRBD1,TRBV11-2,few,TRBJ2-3,CASSGGQGFTDTQYF,TGTGCCAGCAGCGGAGGACAGGGTTTCACAGATACGCAGTATTTT
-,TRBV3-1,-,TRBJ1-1,CASSQVINTEAFF,TGTGCCAGCAGCCAAGTGATCAACACTGAAGCTTTCTTT
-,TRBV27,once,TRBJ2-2,CASSFRNTGELFF,TGTGCCAGCAGTTTCCGTAACACCGGGGAGCTGTTTTTT
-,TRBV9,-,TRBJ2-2,CASSVWSGNTGELFF,TGTGCCAGCAGCGTTTGGTCAGGGAACACCGGGGAGCTGTTTTTT
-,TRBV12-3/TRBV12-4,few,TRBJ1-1,CASSLRRENTEAFF,TGTGCCAGCAGTTTACGGAGAGAGAACACTGAAGCTTTCTTT
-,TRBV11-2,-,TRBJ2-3,CASSPSGAVGRSTDTQYF,TGTGCCAGCAGCCCCTCCGGGGCGGTGGGCCGGAGCACAGATACGCAGTATTTT
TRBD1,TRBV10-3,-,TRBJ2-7,CAIARDRGAYEQYF,TGTGCCATAGCTCGGGACAGGGGAGCCTACGAGCAGTACTTC
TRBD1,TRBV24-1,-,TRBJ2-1,CATSPGTGGEQFF,TGTGCCACCAGTCCCGGGACAGGTGGCGAGCAGTTCTTC
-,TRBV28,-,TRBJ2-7,CASSLSYYEQYF,TGTGCCAGCAGTTTATCTTACTACGAGCAGTACTTC
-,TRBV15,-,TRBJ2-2,CATSREYQGLNTGELFF,TGTGCCACCAGCAGAGAGTACCAGGGACTTAACACCGGGGAGCTGTTTTTT
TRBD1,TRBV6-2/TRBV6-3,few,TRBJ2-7,CASSYDPGQGAYEQYF,TGTGCCAGCAGTTACGATCCTGGACAGGGGGCCTACGAGCAGTACTTC
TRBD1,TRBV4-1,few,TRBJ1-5,CASSREPGQANQPQHF,TGCGCCAGCAGCCGCGAACCGGGACAGGCTAATCAGCCCCAGCATTTT
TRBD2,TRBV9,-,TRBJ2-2,CASSVGRTSESTGELFF,TGTGCCAGCAGCGTTGGCAGGACTAGCGAGAGCACCGGGGAGCTGTTTTTT
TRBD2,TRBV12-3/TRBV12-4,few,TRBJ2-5,CASSPPGLAGAETQYF,TGTGCCAGCAGTCCCCCGGGACTAGCGGGGGCAGAGACCCAGTACTTC
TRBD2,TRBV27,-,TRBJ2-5,CATPSPAGGLQETQYF,TGTGCCACCCCAAGTCCAGCGGGGGGACTCCAAGAGACCCAGTACTTC
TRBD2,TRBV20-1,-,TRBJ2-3,CSAGLAGPTDTQYF,TGCAGTGCTGGACTAGCGGGACCCACAGATACGCAGTATTTT
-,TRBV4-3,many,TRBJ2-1,CASSQDSAGYNEQFF,TGCGCCAGCAGCCAAGATAGCGCGGGGTACAATGAGCAGTTCTTC
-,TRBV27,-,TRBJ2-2,CASRDFTGELFF,TGTGCCAGCAGGGACTTCACCGGGGAGCTGTTTTTT
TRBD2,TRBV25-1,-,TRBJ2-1,CASSEWLAAYGEQFF,TGTGCCAGCAGTGAGTGGCTAGCGGCCTACGGTGAGCAGTTCTTC
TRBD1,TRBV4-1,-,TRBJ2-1,CASSQTGGHNEQFF,TGCGCCAGCAGCCAGACAGGGGGCCACAATGAGCAGTTCTTC
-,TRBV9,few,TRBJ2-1,CASSVGIGSYNEQFF,TGTGCCAGCAGCGTAGGCATAGGCTCCTACAATGAGCAGTTCTTC
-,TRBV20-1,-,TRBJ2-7,CIARDYRLKYEQYF,TGCATTGCTAGAGATTATCGACTCAAATACGAGCAGTACTTC
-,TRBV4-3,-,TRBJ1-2,CASSHATGGYTF,TGCGCCAGCAGCCACGCGACCGGGGGCTACACCTTC
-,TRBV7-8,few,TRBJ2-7,CASSLIQTDLSYEQYF,TGTGCCAGCAGCTTAATTCAGACGGACCTTTCTTACGAGCAGTACTTC
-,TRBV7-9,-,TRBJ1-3,CASSFPPTGTSGNTIYF,TGTGCCAGCAGCTTTCCGCCCACAGGGACCTCTGGAAACACCATATATTTT
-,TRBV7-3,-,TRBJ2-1,CASSFVGDEQFF,TGTGCCAGCAGCTTTGTAGGGGATGAGCAGTTCTTC
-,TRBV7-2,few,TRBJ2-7,CASSLLSGAPYEQYF,TGTGCCAGCAGCTTACTTAGTGGAGCTCCCTACGAGCAGTACTTC
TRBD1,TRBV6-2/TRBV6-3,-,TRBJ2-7,CASSYRFPGTGSYEQYF,TGTGCCAGCAGTTACAGGTTTCCCGGGACAGGCTCCTACGAGCAGTACTTC
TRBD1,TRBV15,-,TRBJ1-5,CATSTSGTVTQPQHF,TGTGCCACCAGCACCTCGGGGACAGTAACTCAGCCCCAGCATTTT
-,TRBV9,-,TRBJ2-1,CASSVRSTEQFF,TGTGCCAGCAGCGTTCGGTCTACCGAGCAGTTCTTC
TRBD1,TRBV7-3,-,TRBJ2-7,CASSLTSHVTLWGQGSSYEQYF,TGTGCCAGCAGCTTAACGTCACACGTAACATTGTGGGGACAGGGGAGCTCCTACGAGCAGTACTTC
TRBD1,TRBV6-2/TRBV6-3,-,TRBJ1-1,CASSLRQGYTEAFF,TGTGCCAGCAGCTTACGACAGGGATACACTGAAGCTTTCTTT
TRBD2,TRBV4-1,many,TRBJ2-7,CSNGVDGTSGNYEQYF,TGCTCAAATGGTGTCGATGGGACTAGCGGGAACTACGAGCAGTACTTC
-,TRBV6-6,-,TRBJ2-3,CASSYSTGTQYF,TGTGCCAGCAGTTACTCCACCGGGACGCAGTATTTT
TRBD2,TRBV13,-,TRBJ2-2,CASTPGGETGELFF,TGTGCCAGCACCCCGGGAGGGGAAACCGGGGAGCTGTTTTTT
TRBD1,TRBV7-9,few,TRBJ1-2,CASSVGTGESGYTF,TGTGCCAGCAGCGTCGGGACAGGGGAGTCTGGCTACACCTTC